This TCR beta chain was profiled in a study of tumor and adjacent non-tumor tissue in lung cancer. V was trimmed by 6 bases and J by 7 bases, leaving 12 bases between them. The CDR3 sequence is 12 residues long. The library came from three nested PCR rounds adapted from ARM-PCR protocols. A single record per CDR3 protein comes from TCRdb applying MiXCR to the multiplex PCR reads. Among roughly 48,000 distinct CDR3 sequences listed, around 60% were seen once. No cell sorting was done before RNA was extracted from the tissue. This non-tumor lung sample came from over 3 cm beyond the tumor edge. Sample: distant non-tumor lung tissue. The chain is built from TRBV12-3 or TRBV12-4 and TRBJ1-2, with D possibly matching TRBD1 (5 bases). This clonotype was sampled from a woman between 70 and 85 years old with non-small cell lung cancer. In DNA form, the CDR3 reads TGTGCCAGCAGCCCAGGGTTCCGTGGCTACACCTTC. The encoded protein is CASSPGFRGYTF.